What follows is one T cell receptor (beta chain) and its context. The antigen remains undetermined. After removal of 3 bases from V and 2 bases from J, the junction contained 9 bases not matched to a gene. CDR3 size: 17 residues. Germline V gives CDR1 MGHRA, CDR2 YSYEKL. Both 60 Vbeta primers and 13 Jbeta primers went into the PCR. Assay used: immunoSEQ multiplex PCR; TCRdb lists only in-frame clones, some missing. The table shows some 190,000 clones, with over 80% occurring only once. The data derive from a study of cytomegalovirus exposure and HLA in healthy donors. Overall study findings and caveats: The authors listed roughly 150 TCR beta chains as cytomegalovirus-associated. There were several of the most significant clusters that appeared linked to common viral pathogens in a later analysis. Apart from CMV serostatus, no immune exposure information was available. In a later analysis, HLA-associated TCR beta chains were more clonally expanded than equally common others.

Material for sequencing was PBMCs. The chain has TRBV4-1 and TRBJ1-5; TRBD1 agrees at 8 bases. The clonotype originates from a man aged 40-49 years in good health and CMV-seronegative. CDR3 nucleotide sequence: TGCGCCAGCAGCCAGAGGACAGGGCATGGTGGCAATCAGCCCCAGCATTTT. Amino acid sequence: CASSQRTGHGGNQPQHF.